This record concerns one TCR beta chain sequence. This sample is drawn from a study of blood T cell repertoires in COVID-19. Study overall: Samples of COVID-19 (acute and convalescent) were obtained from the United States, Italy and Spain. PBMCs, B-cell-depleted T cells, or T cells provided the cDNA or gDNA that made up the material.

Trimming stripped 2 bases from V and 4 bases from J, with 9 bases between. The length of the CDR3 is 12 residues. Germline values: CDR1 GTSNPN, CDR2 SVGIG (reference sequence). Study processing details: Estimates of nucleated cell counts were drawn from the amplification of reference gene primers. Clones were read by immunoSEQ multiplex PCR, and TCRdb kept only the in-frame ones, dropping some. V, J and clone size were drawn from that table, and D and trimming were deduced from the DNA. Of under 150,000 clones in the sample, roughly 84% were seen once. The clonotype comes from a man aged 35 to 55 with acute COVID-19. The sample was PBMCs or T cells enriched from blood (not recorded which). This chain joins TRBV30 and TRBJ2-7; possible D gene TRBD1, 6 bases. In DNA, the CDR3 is TGTGCCTGGAGTAGAGGGGGTTACGAGCAGTACTTC. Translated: CAWSRGGYEQYF.